Following are 26 T cell receptor beta chains from one sample sequenced in a study of T cell changes during pregnancy in multiple sclerosis. Produced via immunoSEQ multiplex PCR; TCRdb's table is partial and in-frame only. The sample lists 80,000 to 100,000 clones; approximately 90% were seen once. The source material was peripheral blood, sampled in the second trimester of pregnancy. Receptors originate from a female donor in good health, enrolled as a control in a pregnancy study.

V and J are TRBV25-1 and TRBJ2-3; maybe TRBD2 (6 bases). The CDR3 consists of 13 residues. The V and J ends lost 8 bases and 1 base respectively, with 10 bases between them. Germline V CDR1 and CDR2: MGHDK, SYGVNS. In DNA, the CDR3 is TGTGCCAGCCGGGCTAGCGGCACAGATACGCAGTATTTT. Amino acid sequence: CASRASGTDTQYF. Based on the CDR3 plus reference TRBV25-1 and TRBJ2-3, the full variable domain is EADIYQTPRYLVIGTGKKITLECSQTMGHDKMYWYQQDPGMELHLIHYSYGVNSTEKGDLSSESTVSRIRTEHFPLTLESARPSHTSQYLCASRASGTDTQYFGPGTRLTVL.

The chain uses TRBV7-2 and TRBJ2-5; 9 bases map to TRBD1. V lost 6 bases and J lost 7; bases outside the gene matches: 18. The length of the CDR3 is 17 residues. Germline V gives CDR1 SGHTA, CDR2 FQGNSA. CDR3 in DNA: TGTGCCAGCAGTAAAACTTTCCGGGACAGGGTACGGGGGACCCAGTACTTC. This translates into CASSKTFRDRVRGTQYF.

The V and J genes are TRBV29-1 and TRBJ2-7; no reliable D call. The CDR3 contains 12 residues. Germline-derived CDR1 and CDR2 are SQVTM and ANQGSEA. Trimming cost V 3 bases and J 3 bases, with 9 bases left between them. The CDR3 sequence: CSVDTGHYEQYF. CDR3 DNA sequence: TGCAGCGTTGACACGGGTCACTACGAGCAGTACTTC.

This chain joins TRBV4-3 and TRBJ1-2; 9 bases line up with TRBD1. The germline V gene encodes CDR1 LGHNA and CDR2 YSLEER. The CDR3 is made up of 16 amino acids. With 3 bases clipped from V and 6 bases from J, the junction kept 11 bases outside the gene matches. CDR3 sequence (DNA): TGCGCCAGCAGCCATGAAACAGGGGGCGCTTGGGATGGCTACACCTTC. Translating it yields CASSHETGGAWDGYTF.

This chain joins TRBV19 and TRBJ1-2; D perhaps matches TRBD1 (6 bases). This CDR3 contains 14 residues. V gave up 7 bases and J gave up 4 bases, with 16 bases separating them. Germline CDR1 is LNHDA and CDR2 is SQIVND (reference sequence). The CDR3 coding sequence is TGTGCCAGTACTCAGGGGTCCTTCGCCTATGGCTACACCTTC. Amino acid sequence: CASTQGSFAYGYTF.

V gene TRBV29-1 combines with J gene TRBJ2-4, with D maybe TRBD1 (5 bases). The CDR3 length is 13 residues. The germline gives CDR1 SQVTM, CDR2 ANQGSEA. Trimming took off 3 bases at V and 4 bases at J, with 10 bases between the two ends. The CDR3 protein is CSVDQGSKNIQYF. The CDR3 bases are TGCAGCGTTGATCAGGGATCGAAAAACATTCAGTACTTC.

V usage is TRBV27 and J usage is TRBJ1-5; D may be TRBD1 (5 bases). The CDR3 contains 15 residues. Germline assignment: CDR1 MNHEY and CDR2 SMNVEV (reference sequence). Trimming removed 3 bases from V and 2 bases from J, with 11 bases in between. CDR3 protein: CASSFSREGNQPQHF. CDR3 nucleotide sequence: TGTGCCAGCAGTTTCTCCAGGGAAGGCAATCAGCCCCAGCATTTT.

The chain employs TRBV19 and TRBJ2-1; 7 bases match TRBD2. Germline-derived CDR1 and CDR2 are LNHDA and SQIVND (reference sequence). V was clipped by 1 base and J by 3 bases; unmatched bases: 6. The CDR3 consists of 16 residues. DNA for the CDR3: TGTGCCAGTAGTATAGGAGCGGGGAGGGGCTACAATGAGCAGTTCTTC. It yields the protein CASSIGAGRGYNEQFF.

This rearrangement joins TRBV5-1 to TRBJ2-2; 8 positions match TRBD2. V was pared by 3 bases and J by 0 bases, with 4 bases of the junction left unmatched. The CDR3 sequence is 16 residues long. Germline-derived CDR1 and CDR2 are SGHRS and YFSETQ. The CDR3, as DNA: TGCGCCAGCAGCTGGGGACTAGGGACGAACACCGGGGAGCTGTTTTTT. This translates into CASSWGLGTNTGELFF.

This CDR3 reads CASSSMGHLSYGYTF. CDR3 DNA: TGTGCCAGCAGTTCGATGGGACATCTTTCCTATGGCTACACCTTC. The chain joins TRBV27 to TRBJ1-2; TRBD1 might be the D (6 bases). The V and J ends lost 4 bases and 4 bases respectively, with 16 bases between them. The CDR3 is 15 amino acids. Germline CDR1 reads MNHEY; CDR2 reads SMNVEV (reference sequence).

The chain joins TRBV15 to TRBJ1-4; no firm D call. V was cut by 4 bases and J by 4 bases, with 10 bases left in between. Germline V gives CDR1 LNHNV, CDR2 YYDKDF (reference sequence). The CDR3 is 14 residues long. The CDR3 DNA follows: TGTGCCACCAGCACCCAGAGGAGTAATGAAAAACTGTTTTTT. It yields the protein CATSTQRSNEKLFF.

The rearrangement joins TRBV9 to TRBJ1-3; TRBD1 is a possible D gene (5 bases). The V end was cut by 4 bases, the J end by 4 bases, with 12 bases between. Germline-derived CDR1 and CDR2 are SGDLS and YYNGEE. CDR3 length: 14 residues. CDR3 in amino acids: CASSSQGYGNTIYF. The CDR3 DNA reads as TGTGCCAGCAGCTCTCAGGGTTACGGAAACACCATATATTTT. The full variable domain, rest sourced from reference TRBV9 and TRBJ1-3, is DSGVTQTPKHLITATGQRVTLRCSPRSGDLSVYWYQQSLDQGLQFLIQYYNGEERAKGNILERFSAQQFPDLHSELNLSSLELGDSALYFCASSSQGYGNTIYFGEGSWLTVV.

This chain joins TRBV18 and TRBJ1-6; D not certain. Germline CDR1 KGHSH, CDR2 LQKENI. The V and J ends lost 2 bases and 5 bases respectively, with 13 bases between them. The CDR3 length is 16 residues. The CDR3 sequence: CASSPLAGSHNSPLHF. CDR3 nucleotide sequence: TGTGCCAGCTCACCATTAGCGGGGAGCCATAATTCACCCCTCCACTTT.

The chain recombines TRBV2 with TRBJ2-7; weak D call: TRBD2 (5 bases). Between the trimmed V and J ends, which lost 6 bases and 4 bases, there was a span of 10 bases. Looked up from germline, CDR1 is SNHLY and CDR2 is FYNNEI. CDR3 length: 12 residues. For the CDR3, the DNA is TGTGCCAGCAGAGCGGACGGGTACGAGCAGTACTTC. It codes for CASRADGYEQYF.

In its sample, this clone was seen a few times. The J gene is TRBJ1-2, the V gene TRBV19, with unresolved D. Germline assignment: CDR1 LNHDA and CDR2 SQIVND (reference sequence). The CDR3 totals 13 residues. Trimming removed 7 bases from V and 7 bases from J, with 16 bases in between. DNA for the CDR3: TGTGCCAGTACTACTCAGAGGGCAGGTGGCTACACCTTC. This codes for CASTTQRAGGYTF. Filled out from reference TRBV19 and TRBJ1-2, the complete variable domain reads DGGITQSPKYLFRKEGQNVTLSCEQNLNHDAMYWYRQDPGQGLRLIYYSQIVNDFQKGDIAEGYSVSREKKESFPLTVTSAQKNPTAFYLCASTTQRAGGYTFGSGTRLTVV.

This sequence joins TRBV7-8 and TRBJ1-1; D remains ambiguous. Germline V gives CDR1 SGHVS, CDR2 FQNEAQ. With 8 bases removed from V and 2 bases from J, the gap between germline ends came to 9 bases. CDR3 length: 12 amino acids. DNA of the CDR3: TGTGCCAGCCAACAGATAAACACTGAAGCTTTCTTT. This encodes CASQQINTEAFF.

This chain connects TRBV28 to TRBJ2-3; TRBD2 matches at 7 bases. V lost 7 bases to trimming and J lost 2 bases; unmatched junction nucleotides: 6. The CDR3 extends over 14 amino acids. Germline lookup yields CDR1 MDHEN and CDR2 SYDVKM. For the CDR3, the DNA is TGTGCCAGCAAAGTGGGGACTACCACAGATACGCAGTATTTT. Protein product: CASKVGTTTDTQYF.

A single count supports this clone. The gene calls are TRBV4-1 and TRBJ2-1, with D possibly TRBD1 on 6 matching bases. The CDR3 loop spans 15 amino acids. Per germline, CDR1 MGHRA and CDR2 YSYEKL. Between the trimmed V and J ends, which lost 4 bases and 7 bases, there was a span of 17 bases. The CDR3 nucleotides are TGCGCCAGCAGCCTCCGGGACAACCAAGGGAATGAGCAGTTCTTC. This encodes CASSLRDNQGNEQFF.

The rearrangement links TRBV5-1 to TRBJ1-1; tentative D call: TRBD1 (5 bases). This CDR3 contains 15 residues. The V end was cut by 0 bases, the J end by 10 bases, with 19 bases between. Looked up from germline, CDR1 is SGHRS and CDR2 is YFSETQ. The CDR3 DNA reads as TGCGCCAGCAGCTTGGAGGCCAGGGCCTATCCCCCAGCTTTCTTT. It is translated as CASSLEARAYPPAFF.

The V gene is TRBV7-9, the J gene TRBJ1-3; 7 bases fit TRBD1. The CDR3 has 16 amino acids. The germline V gene has CDR1 SEHNR and CDR2 FQNEAQ (reference sequence). Trimming at V came to 6 bases and at J to 0 bases, leaving 8 bases not matched to a gene. The CDR3 coding sequence is TGTGCCAGCAGTAAGACAGGGCCTTACTCTGGAAACACCATATATTTT. As protein: CASSKTGPYSGNTIYF.

V gene TRBV19 combines with J gene TRBJ2-7; a possible D gene is TRBD1 (5 bases). From germline, CDR1 is LNHDA and CDR2 SQIVND (reference sequence). The CDR3 runs 14 residues. The V end was cut by 7 bases, the J end by 4 bases, with 17 bases between. Written as DNA, the CDR3 is TGTGCCAGTAAGACAGCATTGGCATCTTACGAGCAGTACTTC. Encoded protein: CASKTALASYEQYF.

This chain uses TRBV4-1 with TRBJ2-2; 7 bases map to TRBD2. The ends lost 1 base at V and 3 bases at J; junction bases unmatched: 5. This CDR3 has 16 amino acids. Germline V CDR1 and CDR2: MGHRA, YSYEKL. The CDR3 loop reads CASSQVSSGDTGELFF. As DNA, the CDR3 is TGCGCCAGCAGCCAAGTGTCTAGCGGCGACACCGGGGAGCTGTTTTTT.

CDR3 in amino acids: CSARTREYF. CDR3 sequence (DNA): TGCAGTGCTAGGACTAGGGAGTACTTC. The V call is TRBV20-1, the J call TRBJ2-7, with TRBD2 as a possible D gene (6 bases). This CDR3 has 9 residues. Germline values: CDR1 DFQATT, CDR2 SNEGSKA (reference sequence). The V gene lost 3 bases and the J gene lost 11 bases, with 8 bases spanning the gap.

The chain has TRBV7-2 and TRBJ1-2; 9 nucleotides match TRBD1. The germline CDR1 and CDR2 sequences are SGHTA and FQGNSA. This CDR3 comprises 15 residues. V lost 1 base to trimming and J lost 8 bases; unmatched junction nucleotides: 8. The DNA of the CDR3 is TGTGCCAGCAGCTTAGAACCACAGGGGGCGGGGGGCTACACCTTC. Translated: CASSLEPQGAGGYTF. Combining the CDR3 with reference TRBV7-2 and TRBJ1-2 gives the whole variable domain GAGVSQSPSNKVTEKGKDVELRCDPISGHTALYWYRQSLGQGLEFLIYFQGNSAPDKSGLPSDRFSAERTGGSVSTLTIQRTQQEDSAVYLCASSLEPQGAGGYTFGSGTRLTVV.

This chain links TRBV15 with TRBJ1-2, with D perhaps TRBD1 (5 bases). V lost 3 bases to trimming and J lost 4 bases, with 15 bases between them. The length of the CDR3 is 15 residues. Germline CDR1 and CDR2: LNHNV and YYDKDF (reference sequence). Here the CDR3 reads CATSSNLRGLYGYTF. The CDR3 region has the DNA TGTGCCACCAGCAGCAATCTAAGGGGACTCTATGGCTACACCTTC.

The chain has TRBV4-1 and TRBJ2-1; 8 bases match TRBD2. Germline V gives CDR1 MGHRA, CDR2 YSYEKL. The CDR3 contains 14 residues. With 6 bases clipped from V and 8 bases from J, the junction kept 9 bases outside the gene matches. As DNA, the CDR3 is TGCGCCAGCAGTCCGGTAGCGGGGACTCATGAGCAGTTCTTC. Protein: CASSPVAGTHEQFF.